Sequencing of this T cell receptor beta chain was carried out in a study of response to subunit inactivated influenza vaccine. Findings and caveats of the study: Only a handful of new T cells, the authors suggested, are recruited with each seasonal influenza vaccination.

This CDR3 spans 16 amino acids. Germline CDR1 and CDR2: MNHEY and SVGEGT. Trimming shortened V by 3 bases and J by 5 bases, and 16 bases separated the two germline ends. MiXCR, run by TCRdb on the RT-PCR reads, gives a single entry per CDR3 protein. This table holds hundreds of thousands of distinct CDR3 sequences, more than 15% found once. This clonotype turned up a few times. Antigen: not known. The chain uses TRBV6-2 or TRBV6-3 and TRBJ2-2; TRBD2 is a possible D gene (6 bases). This sequence originates from a man aged 45 to 65 who received an inactivated influenza vaccine. The sequencing used PBMCs from blood, collected about 12 days after vaccination. CDR3 nucleotide sequence: TGTGCCAGCAGTTATTTAAGGGTCCGGGGGACCGGGGAGCTGTTTTTT. Encoded protein: CASSYLRVRGTGELFF.